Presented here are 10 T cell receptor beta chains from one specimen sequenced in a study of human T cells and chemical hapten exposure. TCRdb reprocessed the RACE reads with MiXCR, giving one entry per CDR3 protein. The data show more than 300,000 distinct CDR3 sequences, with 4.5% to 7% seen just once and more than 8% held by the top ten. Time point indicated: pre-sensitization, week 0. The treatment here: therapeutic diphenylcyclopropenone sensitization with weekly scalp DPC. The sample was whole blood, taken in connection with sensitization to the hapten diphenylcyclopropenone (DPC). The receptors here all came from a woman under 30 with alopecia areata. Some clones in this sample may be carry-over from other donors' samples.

As DNA, the CDR3 is TGTGCCAGCAGCCCGGGACCTAGCTACACCTTC. It translates to CASSPGPSYTF. This rearrangement joins TRBV5-5 to TRBJ1-2; the D gene is possibly TRBD1 (5 bases). CDR3 length equals 11 residues. The germline V gene has CDR1 SGHKS and CDR2 YYEKEE (reference sequence). Trimming removed 4 bases at V and 9 bases at J, with 10 bases between.

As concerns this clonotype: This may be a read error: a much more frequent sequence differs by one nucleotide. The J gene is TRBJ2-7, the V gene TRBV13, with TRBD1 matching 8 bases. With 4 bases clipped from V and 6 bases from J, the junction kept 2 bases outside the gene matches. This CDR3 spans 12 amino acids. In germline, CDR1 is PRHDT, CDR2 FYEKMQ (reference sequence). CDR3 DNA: TGTGCCAGCAGCTCGGACAGGGCCGAGCAGTACTTC. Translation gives CASSSDRAEQYF.

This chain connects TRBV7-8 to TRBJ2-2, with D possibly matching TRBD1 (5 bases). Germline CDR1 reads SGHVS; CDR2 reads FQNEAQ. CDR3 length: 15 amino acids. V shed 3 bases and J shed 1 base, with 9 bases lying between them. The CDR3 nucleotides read TGTGCCAGCAGCTTCCCTCAGGGGAACACCGGGGAGCTGTTTTTT. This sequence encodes CASSFPQGNTGELFF.

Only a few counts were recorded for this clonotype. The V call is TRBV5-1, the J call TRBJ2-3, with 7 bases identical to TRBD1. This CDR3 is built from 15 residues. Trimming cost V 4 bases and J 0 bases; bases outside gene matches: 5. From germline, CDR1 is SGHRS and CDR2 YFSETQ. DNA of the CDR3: TGCGCCAGCAGCCAAAACAGGGGAAGCACAGATACGCAGTATTTT. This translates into CASSQNRGSTDTQYF.

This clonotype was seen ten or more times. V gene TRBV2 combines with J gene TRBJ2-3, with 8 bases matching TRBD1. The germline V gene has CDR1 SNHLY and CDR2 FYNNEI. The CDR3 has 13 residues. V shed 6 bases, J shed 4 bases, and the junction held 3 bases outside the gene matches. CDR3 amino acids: CASRDRVSDTQYF. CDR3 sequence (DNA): TGTGCCAGCAGGGACAGGGTGTCAGATACGCAGTATTTT.

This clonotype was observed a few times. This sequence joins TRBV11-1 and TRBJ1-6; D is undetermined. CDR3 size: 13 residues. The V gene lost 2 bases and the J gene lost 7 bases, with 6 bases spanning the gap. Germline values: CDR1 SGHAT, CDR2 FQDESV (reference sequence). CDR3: CASSLLRNSPLHF. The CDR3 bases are TGTGCCAGCAGCTTACTGCGGAATTCACCCCTCCACTTT.

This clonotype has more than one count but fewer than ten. In DNA form, the CDR3 reads TGTGCCAGCAAGACCTCGAACACTGAAGCTTTCTTT. Amino acids: CASKTSNTEAFF. V gene TRBV7-8 combines with J gene TRBJ1-1; D unresolved. Germline-derived CDR1 and CDR2 are SGHVS and FQNEAQ. V lost 7 bases to trimming and J lost 1 base, with 7 bases between them. The CDR3 runs to 12 residues.

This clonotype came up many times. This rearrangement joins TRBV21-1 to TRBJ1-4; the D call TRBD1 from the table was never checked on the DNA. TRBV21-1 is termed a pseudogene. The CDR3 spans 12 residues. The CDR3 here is CAYRTGNEKLFF. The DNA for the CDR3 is TGTGCGTACAGGACCGGTAATGAAAAACTGTTTTTT.

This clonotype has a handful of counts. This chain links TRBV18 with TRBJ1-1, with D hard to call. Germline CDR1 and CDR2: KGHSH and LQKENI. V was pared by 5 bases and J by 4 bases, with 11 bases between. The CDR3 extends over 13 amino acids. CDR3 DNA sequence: TGTGCCAGCTCATCGGGGTCTGGCACTGAAGCTTTCTTT. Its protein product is CASSSGSGTEAFF.

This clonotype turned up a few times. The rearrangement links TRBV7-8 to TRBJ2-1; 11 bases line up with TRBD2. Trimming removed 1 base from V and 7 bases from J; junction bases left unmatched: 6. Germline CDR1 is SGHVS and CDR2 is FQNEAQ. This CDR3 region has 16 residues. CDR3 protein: CASSLVPTSGENEQFF. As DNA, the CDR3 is TGTGCCAGCAGCTTAGTCCCGACTAGCGGGGAGAATGAGCAGTTCTTC.